This T cell receptor (beta chain) was found in a study of blood T cell repertoires in COVID-19. Study-wide background: Acute-phase and convalescent COVID-19 samples originated in the United States, Italy and Spain. The analysed material was cDNA or gDNA that came from T cells, B-cell-depleted T cells, or PBMCs.

This clone showed up just once. In the original processing: Reference gene primer amplification in the assay estimated nucleated cell counts. Using immunoSEQ multiplex PCR, the repertoire was profiled, and TCRdb retains in-frame clones only, with some absent. For V, J and clone size, that table is used; D and trimming come from the DNA. This sample has some 150,000 clones, with roughly nine tenths found just once. In Seattle, patients joined the study during active infection and were tracked longitudinally. This sequence was found in an older woman with COVID-19, enrolled during active disease. Sample: peripheral blood.

In DNA form, the CDR3 reads TGTGCCAGTAGCTCACTAGCGGGAGTAGGTACCGGGGAGCTGTTTTTT. Residues: CASSSLAGVGTGELFF. This chain joins TRBV19 and TRBJ2-2; 11 bases line up with TRBD2. The CDR3 runs to 16 residues. CDR1 and CDR2 from the germline V gene are LNHDA and SQIVND (reference sequence). The V segment lost 6 bases and the J segment 5 bases; nucleotides outside the gene matches: 8.